The clone carrying this T cell receptor (beta chain) has just a few counts. TCRdb ran MiXCR on the 5' RACE reads and lists one entry per CDR3 protein. The data hold roughly 220,000 distinct CDR3 sequences, with over 9.5% observed a single time. This sample was taken from a study of T-cell memory formation after mild COVID-19. The V end was cut by 5 bases, the J end by 4 bases, with 12 bases between. This CDR3 contains 13 residues. This sequence joins TRBV12-3 or TRBV12-4 and TRBJ2-7, with D tentatively TRBD1 (5 bases). The source material was PBMCs or a T cell subset sorted from them (not recorded which). The sequence was obtained from a man younger than 30 who had mild COVID-19 (a few samples of this study predate the infection). Cell type and time point are not known. The DNA for the CDR3 is TGTGCCAGCAGTCCGTCGACAGAATACGAGCAGTACGTC. Protein sequence: CASSPSTEYEQYV.